Listed below are T cell receptor beta chains from one sample, sequenced in a study of blood T cells in healthy people across ages. TCRdb passed the 5' RACE reads through MiXCR, listing each CDR3 protein once. The table includes 600,000 to 850,000 distinct CDR3 sequences, 20% to 25% detected once. These data were also filed under a second study, of T cells of mothers and their children.

The sample comprised blood. The receptors originated from a boy between 10 and 17 years old in good health. Each CDR3 is given with its conserved first and last residue. Each record gives: V gene, clone size, J gene, CDR3 protein. Expanded clones get a size class; other rows say once, few or many, or leave the size out.

>TRBV7-2|NA|TRBJ2-4
CASSRVDTGAGNIQYF
>TRBV27|few|TRBJ1-2
CASSLSIGPENYGYTF
>TRBV28|NA|TRBJ2-5
CASVTSGRAGETQYF
>TRBV14|NA|TRBJ1-3
CASSPRWDSGNTIYF
>TRBV5-1|NA|TRBJ2-5
CASSLGVASGRIRETQYF
>TRBV7-8|NA|TRBJ2-1
CASSLATLVVRGGGNEQFF
>TRBV29-1|few|TRBJ2-7
CSVATSSGSNEQYF
>TRBV14|NA|TRBJ2-3
CASSPLSTGAGDTQYF
>TRBV9|NA|TRBJ1-2
CASSVSGSYGYTF
>TRBV6-5|NA|TRBJ1-1
CASSSLGGEAFF
>TRBV7-9|NA|TRBJ2-3
CASAGGSTDTQYF
>TRBV20-1|few|TRBJ2-1
CSATSIPGTGDSSVYNEQFF
>TRBV5-1|few|TRBJ1-3
CASSLTGGEGNTIYF
>TRBV12-3/TRBV12-4|few|TRBJ1-3
CASSLNILNSGNTIYF
>TRBV20-1|few|TRBJ2-2
CSARGPGLDTGELFF
>TRBV7-9|few|NA
CASSLALAGGSDEQFF
>TRBV4-1|NA|TRBJ1-6
CASSHGGLSPLHF
>TRBV10-3|few|TRBJ2-3
CAISETKTGGITDTQYF
>TRBV20-1|few|TRBJ2-1
CSAKSLLANEQFF
>TRBV4-1|NA|TRBJ2-7
CASSQEKWAGETYEQYF
>TRBV27|few|NA
CASSPSTSNEQFF
>TRBV4-1|NA|TRBJ2-3
CASSQEEQTTDTQYF
>TRBV29-1|few|TRBJ2-1
CSVPSPLYNEQFF
>TRBV9|many|TRBJ2-7
CASSVGTSYEQYF